This T cell receptor beta chain was identified in a study of monozygotic twins with inflammatory bowel disease. The CDR3 spans 15 residues. Germline V gene data show CDR1 as SGHTA and CDR2 as FQGNSA. One entry per CDR3 protein, without DNA, is what TCRdb gives after re-calling the 5' RACE reads. The table gives fewer than 550,000 distinct CDR3 sequences; the top ten clones make up 2.4% of it. The origin of this receptor is a human donor with ulcerative colitis or Crohn's disease, or a healthy co-twin of an affected twin (not recorded which). V and J are TRBV7-2 and TRBJ2-5; TCRdb gives TRBD1 as the D gene, but with no DNA this cannot be confirmed. Sequencing input: blood. The CDR3 sequence is CASSSRDTSQETQYF. The variable domain in full, with the rest retrieved from reference TRBV7-2 and TRBJ2-5, is GAGVSQSPSNKVTEKGKDVELRCDPISGHTALYWYRQSLGQGLEFLIYFQGNSAPDKSGLPSDRFSAERTGGSVSTLTIQRTQQEDSAVYLCASSSRDTSQETQYFGPGTRLLVL.